The rows below give T cell receptor beta chains drawn from one sample of a study of cytomegalovirus exposure and HLA in healthy donors. Produced via immunoSEQ multiplex PCR; TCRdb's table is partial and in-frame only. Of 200,000 to 250,000 clones in the sample, 70% to 85% were seen once. The sequenced material came from PBMCs. Receptors were obtained from a girl aged 2 to 10 in good health and CMV-seronegative. The CDR3 runs from the conserved cysteine through the conserved F or W. Each record gives: D gene, clone size, V gene, J gene, CDR3 protein, CDR3 DNA. D genes are given only for firm matches. Some rows mark clone size as missing; the rest say once, few, many or name a class of expanded clone.

d_call: TRBD2
clone_size: -
v_call: TRBV4-1
j_call: TRBJ2-3
cdr3_aa: CASSTRGSGGQDTQYF
cdr3_nt: TGCGCCAGCAGCACCCGGGGTAGCGGGGGGCAAGATACGCAGTATTTT

d_call: -
clone_size: -
v_call: TRBV10-2
j_call: TRBJ2-3
cdr3_aa: CASSTRIDTQYF
cdr3_nt: TGCGCCAGCAGCACTAGGATAGATACGCAGTATTTT

d_call: -
clone_size: -
v_call: TRBV12-5
j_call: TRBJ2-7
cdr3_aa: CASGLGTGLAYEQYF
cdr3_nt: TGTGCTAGTGGTTTGGGAACAGGGTTGGCCTACGAGCAGTACTTC

d_call: -
clone_size: few
v_call: TRBV19
j_call: TRBJ1-1
cdr3_aa: CASMRGGENTEAFF
cdr3_nt: TGTGCCAGTATGCGCGGCGGCGAGAACACTGAAGCTTTCTTT

d_call: TRBD1
clone_size: -
v_call: TRBV28
j_call: TRBJ1-5
cdr3_aa: CASSPIDRANQPQHF
cdr3_nt: TGTGCCAGCAGTCCTATTGACAGGGCGAATCAGCCCCAGCATTTT

d_call: TRBD2
clone_size: -
v_call: TRBV4-2
j_call: TRBJ2-3
cdr3_aa: CASSSKGLAGVPDTQYF
cdr3_nt: TGTGCCAGCAGCTCTAAGGGACTAGCGGGAGTCCCAGATACGCAGTATTTT

d_call: TRBD1
clone_size: -
v_call: TRBV5-6
j_call: TRBJ2-7
cdr3_aa: CASSLTGTATYEQYF
cdr3_nt: TGTGCCAGCAGCTTGACCGGGACAGCAACCTACGAGCAGTACTTC

d_call: TRBD1
clone_size: few
v_call: TRBV12-5
j_call: TRBJ1-5
cdr3_aa: CASQGVNQPQHF
cdr3_nt: TGTGCTAGCCAGGGGGTAAATCAGCCCCAGCATTTT

d_call: -
clone_size: -
v_call: TRBV7-2
j_call: TRBJ1-5
cdr3_aa: CASSFSINSNQPQHF
cdr3_nt: TGTGCCAGCAGCTTTTCCATCAATAGCAATCAGCCCCAGCATTTT

d_call: -
clone_size: -
v_call: TRBV27
j_call: TRBJ2-7
cdr3_aa: CASSSQAGTYEQYF
cdr3_nt: TGTGCCAGCAGTTCCCAAGCAGGGACCTACGAGCAGTACTTC